The 22 T cell receptor beta chains reported below all come from one sample, sequenced in a study of Graves' ophthalmopathy and Graves' hyperthyroidism. RNA transcripts provided the template for amplifying TCR beta CDR3 regions. First-round RT-PCR employed HTBI primers, with a second-round multiplex PCR after it. TCRdb independently ran MiXCR on the multiplex PCR reads; one entry per CDR3 protein. The table shows some 160,000 distinct CDR3 sequences, with 35% to 50% occurring only once. The sequenced sample was peripheral blood. The receptors here all came from a young man with Graves' ophthalmopathy.

This chain uses TRBV6-2 or TRBV6-3 with TRBJ2-7; 7 bases match TRBD2. V was clipped by 7 bases and J by 3 bases; unmatched bases: 3. The CDR3 sequence is 12 residues long. The germline V gene has CDR1 MNHEY and CDR2 SVGEGT. CDR3 region: CASMGGSYEQYF. DNA for the CDR3: TGTGCCAGCATGGGCGGGAGCTACGAGCAGTACTTC.

The J gene is TRBJ2-7, the V gene TRBV9; the D is unclear. This CDR3 has 12 residues. Germline V CDR1 and CDR2: SGDLS, YYNGEE. V shed 3 bases and J shed 7 bases, with 11 bases lying between them. As DNA, the CDR3 is TGTGCCAGCAGCGCCGTCGGATCGGAGCAGTACTTC. It specifies CASSAVGSEQYF.

The V call is TRBV28, the J call TRBJ1-1; possible D gene TRBD1, 5 bases. V was trimmed by 9 bases and J by 2 bases, leaving 10 bases between them. Germline CDR1 is MDHEN and CDR2 is SYDVKM. This CDR3 spans 12 amino acids. In DNA form, the CDR3 reads TGTGCCAGTTGGACAAGTAACACTGAAGCTTTCTTT. Translation: CASWTSNTEAFF.

This clonotype was seen at least ten times. The chain couples TRBV27 to TRBJ2-7; 8 bases are shared with TRBD1. The CDR3 consists of 15 residues. In germline, CDR1 is MNHEY, CDR2 SMNVEV (reference sequence). Trimming took 7 bases from V and 2 from J; bases not matched to a gene: 10. CDR3: CASTLAQGGPYEQYF. In nucleotides, the CDR3 is TGTGCCAGCACCCTGGCACAGGGGGGACCCTACGAGCAGTACTTC.

V usage is TRBV6-1 and J usage is TRBJ1-2, with TRBD1 matching 8 bases. This CDR3 has 15 amino acids. The germline gives CDR1 MNHNS, CDR2 SASEGT. Unmatched junction bases numbered 9, after V lost 5 bases and J lost 4 bases. The CDR3 DNA sequence: TGTGCCAGCAGTCAACCCAGGGGGCTGATCTATGGCTACACCTTC. It encodes CASSQPRGLIYGYTF.

This clonotype was seen repeatedly, ten times or more. The gene calls are TRBV2 and TRBJ2-7, with TRBD2 matching over 8 bases. Germline V gene lookup returns CDR1 SNHLY and CDR2 FYNNEI. With 8 bases clipped from V and 3 bases from J, the junction kept 3 bases outside the gene matches. This CDR3 has 12 residues. The CDR3 sequence: CASGGLDYEQYF. The CDR3 DNA is TGTGCCAGCGGGGGACTAGACTACGAGCAGTACTTC.

This clonotype has ten or more counts. The chain joins TRBV6-2 or TRBV6-3 to TRBJ1-2, with 7 bases aligning to TRBD1. Germline V lookup: CDR1 MNHEY, CDR2 SVGEGT. This CDR3 comprises 20 residues. With V trimmed by 0 bases and J by 1 base, 17 bases remained unmatched. The CDR3 nucleotides read TGTGCCAGCAGTTACTCCTCGACAGGGCCCTTAACTGACTATAACTATGGCTACACCTTC. It codes for CASSYSSTGPLTDYNYGYTF.

The V call is TRBV7-2, the J call TRBJ2-7, with TRBD2 identical over 7 bases. Germline-derived CDR1 and CDR2 are SGHTA and FQGNSA. The CDR3 spans 14 residues. V lost 5 bases, J lost 1 base, and 5 bases stayed unmatched. CDR3 amino acids: CASSPWGGSYEQYF. In DNA form, the CDR3 reads TGTGCCAGCAGCCCATGGGGGGGTTCCTACGAGCAGTACTTC.

The chain combines TRBV6-2 or TRBV6-3 with TRBJ2-5; the D is unclear. Trimming removed 5 bases from V and 4 bases from J, with 11 bases in between. The germline V gene has CDR1 MNHEY and CDR2 SVGEGT. The CDR3 sequence is 13 residues long. The CDR3 region has the DNA TGTGCCAGCAGTCTCGGTTGGAGAGAGACCCAGTACTTC. Its protein product is CASSLGWRETQYF.

The table lists this clonotype with many counts. V gene TRBV27 combines with J gene TRBJ1-2, with TRBD1 matching 9 bases. Germline-derived CDR1 and CDR2 are MNHEY and SMNVEV (reference sequence). The V gene end was trimmed by 6 bases and the J gene end by 7 bases; junction bases not matched to a gene: 15. The CDR3 length is 16 residues. The CDR3 DNA is TGTGCCAGCAGCCTGGGCTCGACAGGGGGTCGTCGTGGCTACACCTTC. Protein sequence: CASSLGSTGGRRGYTF.

Many counts were recorded for this clonotype. CDR3: CSASGDRLNYGYTF. In DNA form, the CDR3 reads TGCAGTGCTAGTGGGGACAGGCTTAACTATGGCTACACCTTC. The chain uses TRBV20-1 and TRBJ1-2; 8 bases match TRBD1. V lost 3 bases and J lost 1; bases outside the gene matches: 4. The CDR3 consists of 14 residues. CDR1 is DFQATT, CDR2 SNEGSKA, per germline (reference sequence).

This clonotype appeared many times. The rearrangement joins TRBV24-1 to TRBJ2-5; 7 positions match TRBD1. J was trimmed by 4 bases and V by 3 bases; bases with no gene match: 7. The CDR3 spans 15 residues. Per the germline V gene, CDR1 is KGHDR and CDR2 is SFDVKD. The CDR3 nucleotides read TGTGCCACCAGTGATATCCGACAGGGTGGAGAGACCCAGTACTTC. Amino acids: CATSDIRQGGETQYF.

This clonotype was counted at least ten times. The chain employs TRBV6-1 and TRBJ2-2; 10 positions match TRBD1. V lost 6 bases to trimming and J lost 3 bases; unmatched junction nucleotides: 7. From germline, CDR1 is MNHNS and CDR2 SASEGT. CDR3 size: 16 residues. The CDR3 loop is CASREPTGGDTGELFF. DNA for the CDR3: TGTGCCAGCAGAGAGCCGACAGGGGGCGACACCGGGGAGCTGTTTTTT.

The chain employs TRBV12-3 or TRBV12-4 and TRBJ1-5; TRBD1 aligns across 9 bases. V dropped 5 bases and J dropped 0; count of bases not matched to a gene: 5. The CDR3 loop spans 16 amino acids. CDR3 in amino acids: CASSRDRVGSNQPQHF. For the CDR3, the DNA is TGTGCCAGCAGTCGGGACAGGGTGGGTAGCAATCAGCCCCAGCATTTT.

This clonotype was observed many times. The junction departs from the called germline gene at one end, perhaps through a read error. The chain uses TRBV13 and TRBJ2-7; a possible D gene is TRBD1 (6 bases). From germline, CDR1 is PRHDT and CDR2 FYEKMQ (reference sequence). The length of the CDR3 is 12 residues. The CDR3, as DNA: TGTGCCAGCAGCTTAGTCCGGGACACCCCCTTATTC. Translated: CASSLVRDTPLF.

This clonotype was counted many times. V and J are TRBV20-1 and TRBJ2-7; TRBD1 agrees at 9 bases. V trimming: 4 bases; J trimming: 0 bases; junction bases outside the gene matches: 7. CDR3 length: 15 amino acids. Germline lookup yields CDR1 DFQATT and CDR2 SNEGSKA (reference sequence). In DNA, the CDR3 is TGCAGTGCTACCAAAGGGACAGGGAGCTCCTACGAGCAGTACTTC. It yields the protein CSATKGTGSSYEQYF.

The table lists this clonotype with many counts. V usage is TRBV2 and J usage is TRBJ1-1; possible D gene TRBD1, 5 bases. The germline CDR1 and CDR2 sequences are SNHLY and FYNNEI. V was trimmed by 0 bases and J by 5 bases, leaving 13 bases between them. This CDR3 contains 15 residues. In DNA, the CDR3 is TGTGCCAGCAGTGAAGCGCTTCGGGGGGATACTGAAGCTTTCTTT. It codes for CASSEALRGDTEAFF.

This clonotype was seen at least ten times. This sequence joins TRBV12-3 or TRBV12-4 and TRBJ1-1; no clear D. The germline V and J ends were trimmed by 3 bases and 8 bases, with 10 bases remaining between them. This CDR3 has 12 residues. The CDR3 loop is CASSFGRREAFF. DNA for the CDR3: TGTGCCAGCAGTTTTGGCCGGCGGGAAGCTTTCTTT.

The chain recombines TRBV27 with TRBJ2-7; D possibly corresponds to TRBD2 (5 bases). Germline loops: CDR1 MNHEY, CDR2 SMNVEV (reference sequence). Trimming left V 4 bases short and J 1 base short, with 11 bases between. CDR3 size: 14 residues. The CDR3 reads CASSWQTGSYEQYF. The CDR3 DNA follows: TGTGCCAGCAGTTGGCAGACGGGATCCTACGAGCAGTACTTC.

A remark on this clonotype: The CDR3 carries no conserved terminal phenylalanine or tryptophan, so it likely arises from a read error. The rearrangement uses TRBV12-3 or TRBV12-4 and TRBJ2-5; 11 bases are a match to TRBD1. The CDR3 covers 15 residues. Losses at the gene ends were 3 bases for V and 6 bases for J; bases not matched to a gene: 6. DNA for the CDR3: TGTGCCAGCAGTTTTATGCGGACAGGGGGCCAGACCCAGTACCTC. Encoded protein: CASSFMRTGGQTQYL.

J is TRBJ1-1 and V is TRBV7-3; 8 bases map to TRBD1. The CDR3 is 13 amino acids. CDR1 and CDR2 from the germline V gene are SGHTA and FQGTGA. The trim removed 6 bases at V and 5 bases at J, leaving 5 bases unmatched. The CDR3 loop reads CASSSDRGTEAFF. CDR3 coding DNA: TGTGCCAGCAGTTCAGACAGGGGTACTGAAGCTTTCTTT.

There are many counts of this clonotype. This rearrangement joins TRBV10-3 to TRBJ1-1; D perhaps matches TRBD1 (5 bases). V was trimmed by 10 bases and J by 5 bases, leaving 11 bases between them. This CDR3 has 11 residues. Germline assignment: CDR1 ENHRY and CDR2 SYGVKD. Here the CDR3 reads CATTEGTEAFF. The CDR3 DNA is TGTGCCACCACCGAGGGGACTGAAGCTTTCTTT.